Given below is one T cell receptor (beta chain) in context. The target antigen is unknown. The data derive from a study of regulatory T cells in long-lasting Graves disease. Regarding the study as a whole: Peripheral blood was the sole material, not thyroid tissue. Reduced TCR diversity was observed in persistent Graves' patients versus newly diagnosed patients.

The time point denotes: persistent/refractory GD, antithyroid drugs over 5 years with positive TRAb. Following extraction of RNA from PBMCs, that RNA was used to make the TCR library. According to the study, TCR beta libraries were built with iRepertoire HTBI primers and CDR3-region Arm-PCR. Each CDR3 protein is one row after TCRdb ran MiXCR on the multiplex PCR reads. The sample consists of roughly 400,000 distinct CDR3 sequences, around 20% of them appearing once. The origin of this receptor is a female donor with Graves disease. Here the sequenced sample was peripheral blood mononuclear cells (PBMCs), taken when the disease was refractory, from a patient treated with antithyroid drugs.

CDR3 region: CSAERWGAEAFF. In nucleotides, the CDR3 is TGCAGTGCTGAACGATGGGGGGCCGAAGCTTTCTTT. The gene calls are TRBV20-1 and TRBJ1-1; possibly TRBD1 for D (6 bases). Germline values: CDR1 DFQATT, CDR2 SNEGSKA (reference sequence). Trimming left V 5 bases short and J 8 bases short, with 15 bases between. CDR3 length: 12 amino acids.